A single sample gave rise to the 17 T cell receptor beta chains below, sequenced in a study of T cell responses to AZD1222 COVID-19 vaccine. TCRdb keeps only in-frame clones here, not all; method: immunoSEQ multiplex PCR. The sample includes tens of thousands of clones, 88% of them seen just once. The sequencing used peripheral blood, collected 28 days after the second AZD1222 dose. These receptors were taken from an adult who received the AZD1222 COVID-19 vaccine.

As for this clone: The same CDR3 also results from other DNA sequences found in this sample. The J gene is TRBJ2-7, the V gene TRBV2, with a possible D match to TRBD1 (5 bases). V gave up 2 bases and J gave up 2 bases, with 10 bases separating them. CDR1 and CDR2 from the germline V gene are SNHLY and FYNNEI. The CDR3 sequence is 14 residues long. In DNA form, the CDR3 reads TGTGCCAGCAGTGAACAGGGCGAAACCTACGAGCAGTACTTC. As protein: CASSEQGETYEQYF.

The rearrangement joins TRBV28 to TRBJ1-4; 7 nucleotides line up with TRBD1. Germline-derived CDR1 and CDR2 are MDHEN and SYDVKM. V gave up 6 bases and J gave up 3 bases; unmatched junction bases: 7. This CDR3 comprises 15 residues. Here the CDR3 reads CASRIQGTPNEKLFF. CDR3 DNA: TGTGCCAGCAGAATACAGGGGACCCCTAATGAAAAACTGTTTTTT. Drawing the rest from reference TRBV28 and TRBJ1-4, the complete variable domain is DVKVTQSSRYLVKRTGEKVFLECVQDMDHENMFWYRQDPGLGLRLIYFSYDVKMKEKGDIPEGYSVSREKKERFSLILESASTNQTSMYLCASRIQGTPNEKLFFGSGTQLSVL.

The chain combines TRBV11-2 with TRBJ2-1; 10 positions agree with TRBD2. Unmatched junction bases numbered 9, after V lost 5 bases and J lost 8 bases. Germline assignment: CDR1 SGHAT and CDR2 FQNNGV. The CDR3 has 15 residues. Written as DNA, the CDR3 is TGTGCCAGCAGCCTTTCTAGCGGGAGTCAGGATGAGCAGTTCTTC. Protein: CASSLSSGSQDEQFF.

CDR3 sequence reads: CASSAGTASMNEQFF. The CDR3 DNA reads TGTGCCAGCAGTGCCGGGACAGCAAGTATGAATGAGCAGTTCTTC. This chain joins TRBV6-4 and TRBJ2-1, with TRBD1 matching over 7 bases. Germline CDR1 MRHNA, CDR2 SNTAGT. There are 15 residues in the CDR3. The trim removed 4 bases at V and 7 bases at J, leaving 10 bases unmatched.

This clone was seen a handful of times. The rearrangement uses TRBV6-5 and TRBJ1-2; 9 positions match TRBD1. Germline-derived CDR1 and CDR2 are MNHEY and SVGAGI. J gave up 2 bases and V 5 bases, and 6 bases lay outside the gene matches. There are 15 residues in the CDR3. The CDR3 is CASSTTGTGNYGYTF. CDR3 bases: TGTGCCAGCAGTACAACCGGGACAGGGAACTATGGCTACACCTTC.

The rearrangement uses TRBV4-2 and TRBJ2-1; TRBD2 matches at 8 bases. Germline V gene lookup returns CDR1 LGHNA and CDR2 YNFKEQ. Trimming at V came to 1 base and at J to 5 bases, leaving 4 bases not matched to a gene. The CDR3 covers 15 residues. CDR3 coding DNA: TGTGCCAGCAGCCAAGGGGAACTAGCGGACAATGAGCAGTTCTTC. It is translated as CASSQGELADNEQFF.

The genes are TRBV5-1 and TRBJ2-7; the match to TRBD2 covers 10 bases. This CDR3 is built from 15 residues. Losses at the gene ends were 2 bases for V and 5 bases for J; bases not matched to a gene: 7. The V gene's germline CDR1 is SGHRS and CDR2 YFSETQ. CDR3 DNA: TGCGCCAGCAGCTTAAACCTAGCGGGAGCTCACGAGCAGTACTTC. Its translation is CASSLNLAGAHEQYF.

This chain connects TRBV10-1 to TRBJ1-1; 8 nucleotides align to TRBD1. V trimming: 6 bases; J trimming: 6 bases; junction bases outside the gene matches: 9. CDR1 WNHNN and CDR2 SYGVQD come from the germline V gene (reference sequence). The CDR3 length is 14 residues. CDR3 residues: CASSPTGEFSEAFF. The CDR3 nucleotides read TGCGCCAGCAGCCCGACAGGGGAATTTTCTGAAGCTTTCTTT.

This clone was observed once. The sample has other DNA sequences that encode this CDR3 too. The V gene is TRBV18, the J gene TRBJ2-1; D call uncertain. CDR3 size: 14 residues. V was trimmed by 1 base and J by 0 bases, leaving 4 bases between them. Germline values: CDR1 KGHSH, CDR2 LQKENI. The CDR3 DNA sequence: TGTGCCAGCTCACCACGGGGCTCCTACAATGAGCAGTTCTTC. Translation: CASSPRGSYNEQFF.

V usage is TRBV7-9 and J usage is TRBJ2-7; a weak D match, TRBD1 (5 bases). Per germline, CDR1 SEHNR and CDR2 FQNEAQ (reference sequence). The CDR3 runs to 13 residues. Trimming left V 0 bases short and J 5 bases short, with 8 bases between. CDR3 residues: CASSLAGVHEQYF. CDR3 nucleotide sequence: TGTGCCAGCAGCTTAGCAGGGGTCCACGAGCAGTACTTC.

The chain has TRBV6-1 and TRBJ2-1, with 10 positions matching TRBD1. This CDR3 has 15 amino acids. CDR1 and CDR2 from the germline V gene are MNHNS and SASEGT. The junction had 3 bases not matched to a gene; V was cut back by 3 bases and J by 4 bases. The CDR3 sequence is CASSDRTGGYNEQFF. DNA for the CDR3: TGTGCCAGCAGTGATAGGACAGGGGGGTACAATGAGCAGTTCTTC.

V is TRBV20-1 and J is TRBJ2-7, with 7 nucleotides matching TRBD2. Per the germline V gene, CDR1 is DFQATT and CDR2 is SNEGSKA (reference sequence). Losses at the gene ends were 6 bases for V and 7 bases for J; bases not matched to a gene: 6. CDR3 length equals 11 residues. CDR3 sequence reads: CSAGLVREQYF. The DNA of the CDR3 is TGCAGTGCCGGACTAGTTCGTGAGCAGTACTTC.

The chain links TRBV7-8 to TRBJ1-4; D unresolved. Germline values: CDR1 SGHVS, CDR2 FQNEAQ. This CDR3 is built from 15 residues. The V and J ends lost 5 bases and 1 base respectively, with 11 bases between them. DNA for the CDR3: TGTGCCAGCAGCCGTCCTCGGGAAACTAATGAAAAACTGTTTTTT. Translating gives CASSRPRETNEKLFF. Supplemented by reference TRBV7-8 and TRBJ1-4, the full variable domain reads GAGVSQSPRYKVAKRGQDVALRCDPISGHVSLFWYQQALGQGPEFLTYFQNEAQLDKSGLPSDRFFAERPEGSVSTLKIQRTQQEDSAVYLCASSRPRETNEKLFFGSGTQLSVL.

This rearrangement joins TRBV6-5 to TRBJ1-1, with a weak D call TRBD1 (6 bases). The CDR3 is 15 residues long. The V gene lost 5 bases and the J gene lost 3 bases, with 16 bases spanning the gap. Germline CDR1 reads MNHEY; CDR2 reads SVGAGI. For the CDR3, the DNA is TGTGCCAGCAGTCCCTCCCGGGGGGCGGACACTGAAGCTTTCTTT. Its translation is CASSPSRGADTEAFF.

The J gene is TRBJ2-1, the V gene TRBV7-2, with 10 bases aligning to TRBD2. Germline V CDR1 and CDR2: SGHTA, FQGNSA. With 7 bases clipped from V and 9 bases from J, the junction kept 9 bases outside the gene matches. The CDR3 length is 14 residues. The CDR3 reads CASKRPSGSGEQFF. In nucleotides, the CDR3 is TGTGCCAGCAAACGGCCTAGCGGGAGCGGTGAGCAGTTCTTC.

The V gene is TRBV4-2, the J gene TRBJ2-1; D gene ambiguous. Deletions cut 4 bases from V and 0 bases from J, with 13 bases between. The CDR3 totals 16 residues. Germline CDR1 and CDR2: LGHNA and YNFKEQ. This chain's CDR3 is CASSPKTYSSYNEQFF. The CDR3 DNA follows: TGTGCCAGCAGCCCGAAAACTTATAGCTCCTACAATGAGCAGTTCTTC.

This clone was counted between two and nine times. The chain carries TRBV7-9 and TRBJ1-1; D gene unclear. The germline V gene has CDR1 SEHNR and CDR2 FQNEAQ (reference sequence). This CDR3 has 13 residues. V lost 1 base and J 1 base, leaving 4 bases between the germline ends. In DNA, the CDR3 is TGTGCCAGCAGCTTAGTACCGAACACTGAAGCTTTCTTT. Its translation: CASSLVPNTEAFF.